The 32 T cell receptor beta chains below come from one sample, sequenced in a study of blood T cell repertoires in COVID-19. Only in-frame clones appear in the TCRdb table, and some are missing; sequencing was by immunoSEQ multiplex PCR. The data show fewer than 350,000 clones, roughly 79% seen once. Sequencing was carried out using peripheral blood. These receptors were obtained from a woman aged 55-70 years with active or convalescent COVID-19.

V is TRBV18 and J is TRBJ2-1; the D gene is possibly TRBD2 (6 bases). Germline-derived CDR1 and CDR2 are KGHSH and LQKENI. This CDR3 is 16 amino acids long. The V gene lost 4 bases and the J gene lost 2 bases, with 15 bases spanning the gap. The CDR3 sequence is CASSLRSGLTYNEQFF. The CDR3 nucleotides read TGTGCCAGCTCACTACGGAGCGGGCTAACCTACAATGAGCAGTTCTTC.

The rearrangement uses TRBV19 and TRBJ1-2; 7 bases agree with TRBD1. The CDR3 runs 18 residues. Germline CDR1 and CDR2: LNHDA and SQIVND (reference sequence). V trimming: 9 bases; J trimming: 2 bases; junction bases outside the gene matches: 21. The CDR3 DNA sequence: TGTGCCAGCCGGGACAGTCGGGTATTCGAGCGCCTCAACTATGGCTACACCTTC. Its translation: CASRDSRVFERLNYGYTF.

V usage is TRBV10-3 and J usage is TRBJ2-6; D gene unclear. Trimming took 3 bases from V and 2 from J, leaving 17 bases between them. The germline V gene has CDR1 ENHRY and CDR2 SYGVKD. This CDR3 contains 18 residues. The CDR3 nucleotides read TGTGCCATCAGTGACGCTGGAGTCCCAATCCCTGGGGCCAACGTCCTGACTTTC. The encoded protein is CAISDAGVPIPGANVLTF.

In DNA form, the CDR3 reads TGTGCCAGCAGCATCGTCCGGGGGGCCGTCACAGATACGCAGTATTTT. This sequence encodes CASSIVRGAVTDTQYF. The chain couples TRBV5-5 to TRBJ2-3; perhaps TRBD2 as D (7 bases). CDR3 length: 16 residues. Germline V gives CDR1 SGHKS, CDR2 YYEKEE (reference sequence). The V end was cut by 4 bases, the J end by 2 bases, with 17 bases between.

This clone was detected only once. The rearrangement uses TRBV28 and TRBJ1-5; 7 bases align to TRBD1. Germline V CDR1 and CDR2: MDHEN, SYDVKM. CDR3 size: 16 residues. V lost 6 bases and J lost 0; bases outside the gene matches: 8. CDR3 coding DNA: TGTGCCAGCAGCTCACAGGGGTCCTTTAGCAATCAGCCCCAGCATTTT. Residues: CASSSQGSFSNQPQHF.

The V gene is TRBV7-8, the J gene TRBJ1-5; 8 bases are a match to TRBD1. J gave up 3 bases and V 5 bases, and 9 bases lay outside the gene matches. There are 16 residues in the CDR3. Germline lookup yields CDR1 SGHVS and CDR2 FQNEAQ. The CDR3 region is CASSPRTGLNNQPQHF. CDR3 DNA: TGTGCCAGCAGCCCCAGGACAGGGCTTAACAATCAGCCCCAGCATTTT.

The V and J genes are TRBV19 and TRBJ2-5, with D perhaps matching TRBD1 (6 bases). The CDR3 is 14 amino acids. From germline, CDR1 is LNHDA and CDR2 SQIVND (reference sequence). V lost 5 bases and J lost 9, with 19 bases in between. DNA of the CDR3: TGTGCCAGTAGTGAACTCCGGGACAACGAACCCCAGTACTTC. It is translated as CASSELRDNEPQYF.

The chain links TRBV5-8 to TRBJ1-5, with D possibly TRBD1 on 6 matching bases. The V and J ends lost 4 bases and 2 bases respectively, with 16 bases between them. Germline V gene data show CDR1 as SGHTS and CDR2 as YDEGEE. CDR3 length: 16 residues. CDR3 protein: CASSRQQGIGNQPQHF. CDR3 coding DNA: TGTGCCAGCAGCCGTCAACAGGGCATTGGCAATCAGCCCCAGCATTTT.

The chain links TRBV9 to TRBJ2-1, with 8 positions matching TRBD2. With 3 bases clipped from V and 4 bases from J, the junction kept 15 bases outside the gene matches. Germline V gives CDR1 SGDLS, CDR2 YYNGEE. This CDR3 spans 18 amino acids. The CDR3 nucleotides read TGTGCCAGCAGCGGGCCCCAGGTCGGCGGGGGGTTGTACAATGAGCAGTTCTTC. This codes for CASSGPQVGGGLYNEQFF.

This sequence joins TRBV5-6 and TRBJ1-4; 7 positions agree with TRBD1. The CDR3 is 15 amino acids. V dropped 1 base and J dropped 6; count of bases not matched to a gene: 6. CDR1 SGHDT and CDR2 YYEEEE come from the germline V gene. CDR3 nucleotide sequence: TGTGCCAGCAGCTTGAGACAGGGAGCGTATGAAAAACTGTTTTTT. It yields the protein CASSLRQGAYEKLFF.

The genes are TRBV7-3 and TRBJ2-7; possibly TRBD1 for D (7 bases). Germline CDR1 reads SGHTA; CDR2 reads FQGTGA. The V end was cut by 4 bases, the J end by 2 bases, with 24 bases between. This CDR3 has 18 residues. The CDR3: CASSSGQAGLSKPYEQYF. The CDR3 nucleotides read TGTGCCAGCAGCTCCGGACAGGCGGGATTGTCCAAGCCCTACGAGCAGTACTTC.

This rearrangement joins TRBV2 to TRBJ2-3, with 11 nucleotides matching TRBD1. Looked up from germline, CDR1 is SNHLY and CDR2 is FYNNEI. The CDR3 covers 12 residues. V was pared by 6 bases and J by 7 bases, with 0 bases of the junction left unmatched. In DNA, the CDR3 is TGTGCCAGCAGGGACAGGGGGCATACGCAGTATTTT. Its protein product is CASRDRGHTQYF.

This chain connects TRBV29-1 to TRBJ1-4; TRBD1 matches at 7 bases. CDR3 length: 14 residues. With 4 bases clipped from V and 5 bases from J, the junction kept 7 bases outside the gene matches. Germline V lookup: CDR1 SQVTM, CDR2 ANQGSEA. The CDR3 reads CSVGQGSRNEKLFF. The DNA of the CDR3 is TGCAGCGTTGGACAGGGAAGTAGGAATGAAAAACTGTTTTTT.

The chain combines TRBV28 with TRBJ1-2; tentatively, D is TRBD1 (6 bases). Germline-derived CDR1 and CDR2 are MDHEN and SYDVKM. The CDR3 has 15 residues. Trimming cost V 6 bases and J 4 bases, with 18 bases left between them. The CDR3 coding sequence is TGTGCCAGCAGGCCTCACAGGGTTGAATTCTATGGCTACACCTTC. It encodes CASRPHRVEFYGYTF.

The V and J genes are TRBV5-1 and TRBJ2-1; 7 bases line up with TRBD2. Germline CDR1 SGHRS, CDR2 YFSETQ. The junction had 4 bases not matched to a gene; V was cut back by 0 bases and J by 1 base. This CDR3 region has 16 residues. CDR3 DNA sequence: TGCGCCAGCAGCTTGGCTAGCGGACGTTCCTACAATGAGCAGTTCTTC. Amino acid sequence: CASSLASGRSYNEQFF.

The genes are TRBV29-1 and TRBJ1-3; D is undetermined. The V end lost 4 bases, the J end lost 1 base, and 11 bases lay between the germline ends. Germline-derived CDR1 and CDR2 are SQVTM and ANQGSEA. The length of the CDR3 is 14 residues. The CDR3 region is CSVAAPLSGNTIYF. CDR3 nucleotides: TGCAGCGTTGCCGCCCCACTGTCTGGAAACACCATATATTTT. The full variable domain, in which reference TRBV29-1 and TRBJ1-3 provide the parts outside the CDR3, is SAVISQKPSRDICQRGTSLTIQCQVDSQVTMMFWYRQQPGQSLTLIATANQGSEATYESGFVIDKFPISRPNLTFSTLTVSNMSPEDSSIYLCSVAAPLSGNTIYFGEGSWLTVV.

The chain couples TRBV25-1 to TRBJ1-2; tentatively, D is TRBD1 (6 bases). CDR1 is MGHDK, CDR2 SYGVNS, per germline. The CDR3 sequence is 18 residues long. The V end lost 4 bases, the J end lost 6 bases, and 27 bases lay between the germline ends. The CDR3 DNA reads TGTGCCAGCAGTGTCCCCTACGGGACATTGGACTTCTCGGATGGCTACACCTTC. It yields the protein CASSVPYGTLDFSDGYTF.

This clone was seen only once. The gene calls are TRBV5-1 and TRBJ2-7, with D possibly matching TRBD2 (6 bases). Germline loops: CDR1 SGHRS, CDR2 YFSETQ. The CDR3 runs 14 residues. Between the trimmed V and J ends, which lost 4 bases and 2 bases, there was a span of 13 bases. The CDR3 is CASSGGEIPYEQYF. The CDR3 coding sequence is TGCGCCAGCAGCGGAGGGGAAATCCCCTACGAGCAGTACTTC.

The chain employs TRBV19 and TRBJ1-5; D call uncertain. CDR1 and CDR2 from the germline V gene are LNHDA and SQIVND (reference sequence). This CDR3 comprises 15 residues. V was pared by 7 bases and J by 0 bases, with 13 bases between. The CDR3 loop reads CASTRESISNQPQHF. CDR3 bases: TGTGCCAGTACTAGGGAGAGCATTAGCAATCAGCCCCAGCATTTT.

The V and J genes are TRBV6-5 and TRBJ1-5; 7 bases match TRBD1. Germline assignment: CDR1 MNHEY and CDR2 SVGAGI. J was trimmed by 2 bases and V by 0 bases; bases with no gene match: 1. The CDR3 runs to 15 residues. The CDR3 is CASSYSTGRNQPQHF. The CDR3 DNA sequence: TGTGCCAGCAGTTACTCGACAGGGCGCAATCAGCCCCAGCATTTT.

V and J are TRBV27 and TRBJ1-4; D call uncertain. The CDR3 extends over 15 amino acids. V dropped 5 bases and J dropped 3 bases, with 13 bases sitting between them. Germline V gene sequence: CDR1 MNHEY, CDR2 SMNVEV (reference sequence). CDR3 sequence reads: CASSAWEGANEKLFF. In DNA form, the CDR3 reads TGTGCCAGCAGTGCCTGGGAGGGTGCTAATGAAAAACTGTTTTTT. Using reference TRBV27 and TRBJ1-4 for the parts outside the CDR3, the full variable domain is EAQVTQNPRYLITVTGKKLTVTCSQNMNHEYMSWYRQDPGLGLRQIYYSMNVEVTDKGDVPEGYKVSRKEKRNFPLILESPSPNQTSLYFCASSAWEGANEKLFFGSGTQLSVL.

This clone has only a few counts. The chain is built from TRBV12-3 or TRBV12-4 and TRBJ1-2; D ambiguous. V lost 3 bases, J lost 4 bases, and 6 bases lay in between. The CDR3 spans 12 residues. The CDR3 sequence: CASSLAGYGYTF. In DNA, the CDR3 is TGTGCCAGCAGTTTGGCGGGCTATGGCTACACCTTC.

This clone was detected once. The chain links TRBV18 to TRBJ1-5; no definite D call. From germline, CDR1 is KGHSH and CDR2 LQKENI. The CDR3 totals 13 residues. The V and J ends lost 2 bases and 5 bases respectively, with 7 bases between them. CDR3 nucleotide sequence: TGTGCCAGCTCACCAGCGGTCGATCAGCCCCAGCATTTT. Translated: CASSPAVDQPQHF.

The chain recombines TRBV10-3 with TRBJ1-1, with a weak D call TRBD1 (6 bases). V gave up 2 bases and J gave up 3 bases, with 7 bases separating them. Germline CDR1 is ENHRY and CDR2 is SYGVKD. The CDR3 has 13 residues. DNA for the CDR3: TGTGCCATCAGTGAGGGGACATACACTGAAGCTTTCTTT. Translated: CAISEGTYTEAFF.

The chain links TRBV5-6 to TRBJ2-7; D remains unclear. With 3 bases removed from V and 6 bases from J, the gap between germline ends came to 7 bases. Germline CDR1 and CDR2: SGHDT and YYEEEE. The CDR3 consists of 11 residues. CDR3 amino acids: CASSSGGEQYF. In nucleotides, the CDR3 is TGTGCCAGCAGCTCGGGTGGCGAGCAGTACTTC.

The rearrangement joins TRBV7-8 to TRBJ1-6; 7 bases match TRBD1. The CDR3 extends over 15 amino acids. Germline V CDR1 and CDR2: SGHVS, FQNEAQ. Losses at the gene ends were 5 bases for V and 7 bases for J; bases not matched to a gene: 8. The CDR3, as DNA: TGTGCCAGCAGCGAGACCGGGACAGAAAATTCACCCCTCCACTTT. Its protein is CASSETGTENSPLHF.

V and J are TRBV2 and TRBJ1-2; D unresolved. The CDR3 totals 15 residues. Germline V gene sequence: CDR1 SNHLY, CDR2 FYNNEI. V was clipped by 1 base and J by 5 bases, with 14 bases between them. CDR3 nucleotides: TGTGCCAGCAGTGAAGGGTCCCTGGGCGTATATGGCTACACCTTC. The encoded protein is CASSEGSLGVYGYTF.

In this sample, this clone turned up once. V usage is TRBV5-1 and J usage is TRBJ2-1, with 8 nucleotides matching TRBD2. V was clipped by 4 bases and J by 7 bases; unmatched bases: 13. Germline CDR1 reads SGHRS; CDR2 reads YFSETQ. The CDR3 is 16 amino acids. The CDR3 nucleotides read TGCGCCAGCAGCCCAGGAGACCGGGGGGGAAGGAATGAGCAGTTCTTC. Translation: CASSPGDRGGRNEQFF.

The chain combines TRBV7-2 with TRBJ2-5; 11 nucleotides agree with TRBD2. The CDR3 extends over 17 amino acids. The germline V gene has CDR1 SGHTA and CDR2 FQGNSA. Germline trimming cut 1 base from V and 9 bases from J; bases unmatched to any gene: 13. The CDR3 here is CASSLDLAGGPEGAQYF. As DNA, the CDR3 is TGTGCCAGCAGCTTAGATCTAGCGGGGGGCCCCGAAGGGGCCCAGTACTTC.

The sample holds a few counts of this clone. The chain joins TRBV11-3 to TRBJ2-5; 7 bases are a match to TRBD1. Germline values: CDR1 SGHNT, CDR2 YENEEA. There are 15 residues in the CDR3. V lost 2 bases and J lost 5; bases outside the gene matches: 8. The CDR3 DNA reads as TGTGCCAGCAGCTTAACTTCCACAGGGGAGGAGACCCAGTACTTC. Amino acids: CASSLTSTGEETQYF.

The chain has TRBV6-2 or TRBV6-3 and TRBJ2-6, with D maybe TRBD1 (6 bases). CDR3 size: 17 residues. Per the germline V gene, CDR1 is MNHEY and CDR2 is SVGEGT. V was cut by 5 bases and J by 0 bases, with 14 bases left in between. CDR3 residues: CASSTDRLSSGANVLTF. The CDR3 DNA sequence: TGTGCCAGCAGTACCGACAGGTTGAGCTCTGGGGCCAACGTCCTGACTTTC.

The chain is built from TRBV2 and TRBJ2-5; 12 nucleotides agree with TRBD2. CDR1 SNHLY and CDR2 FYNNEI come from the germline V gene. This CDR3 region has 15 residues. V trimming: 6 bases; J trimming: 5 bases; junction bases outside the gene matches: 7. CDR3 bases: TGTGCCAGCAGAGCTAGCGGGGGGGCCACGGAGACCCAGTACTTC. Residues: CASRASGGATETQYF.